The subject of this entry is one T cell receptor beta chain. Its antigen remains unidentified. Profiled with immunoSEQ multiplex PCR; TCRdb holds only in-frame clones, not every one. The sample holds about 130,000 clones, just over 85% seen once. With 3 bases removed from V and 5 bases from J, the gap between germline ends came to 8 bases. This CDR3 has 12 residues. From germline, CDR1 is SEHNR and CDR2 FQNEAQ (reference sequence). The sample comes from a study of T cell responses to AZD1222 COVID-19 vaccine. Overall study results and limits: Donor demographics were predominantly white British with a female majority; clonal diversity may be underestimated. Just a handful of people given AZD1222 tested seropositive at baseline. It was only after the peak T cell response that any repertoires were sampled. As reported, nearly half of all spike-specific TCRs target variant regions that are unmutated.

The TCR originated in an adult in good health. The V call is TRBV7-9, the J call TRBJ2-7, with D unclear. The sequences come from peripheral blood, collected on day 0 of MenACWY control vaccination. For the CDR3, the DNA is TGTGCCAGCAGCTTTAGTGCGGACGAGCAGTACTTC. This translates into CASSFSADEQYF.